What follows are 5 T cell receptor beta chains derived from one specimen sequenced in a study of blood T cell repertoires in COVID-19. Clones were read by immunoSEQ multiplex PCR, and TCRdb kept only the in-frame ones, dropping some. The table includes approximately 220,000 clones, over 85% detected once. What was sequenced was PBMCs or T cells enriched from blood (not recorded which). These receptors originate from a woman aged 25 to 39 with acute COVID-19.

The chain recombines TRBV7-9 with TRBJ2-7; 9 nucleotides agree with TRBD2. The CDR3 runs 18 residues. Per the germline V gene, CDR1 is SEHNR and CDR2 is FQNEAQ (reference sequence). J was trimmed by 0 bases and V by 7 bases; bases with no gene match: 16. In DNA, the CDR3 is TGTGCCAGCACCCCGAGGGCCCCTAGCGGGGCTAGCTCCTACGAGCAGTACTTC. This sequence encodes CASTPRAPSGASSYEQYF.

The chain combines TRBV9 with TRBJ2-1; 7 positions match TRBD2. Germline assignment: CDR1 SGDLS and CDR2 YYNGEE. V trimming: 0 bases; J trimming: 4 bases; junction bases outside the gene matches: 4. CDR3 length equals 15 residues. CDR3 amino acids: CASSVVSGHYNEQFF. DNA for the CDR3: TGTGCCAGCAGCGTAGTTAGCGGGCATTACAATGAGCAGTTCTTC.

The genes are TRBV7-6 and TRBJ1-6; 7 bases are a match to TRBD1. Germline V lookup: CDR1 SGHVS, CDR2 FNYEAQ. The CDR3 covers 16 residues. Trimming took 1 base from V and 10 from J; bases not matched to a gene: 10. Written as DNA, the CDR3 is TGTGCCAGCAGCTTAGGACAGGGATCATCGCAATCACCCCTCCACTTT. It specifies CASSLGQGSSQSPLHF. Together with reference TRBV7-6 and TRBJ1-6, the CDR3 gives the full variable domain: GAGVSQSPRYKVTKRGQDVALRCDPISGHVSLYWYRQALGQGPEFLTYFNYEAQQDKSGLPNDRFSAERPEGSISTLTIQRTEQRDSAMYRCASSLGQGSSQSPLHFGNGTRLTVT.

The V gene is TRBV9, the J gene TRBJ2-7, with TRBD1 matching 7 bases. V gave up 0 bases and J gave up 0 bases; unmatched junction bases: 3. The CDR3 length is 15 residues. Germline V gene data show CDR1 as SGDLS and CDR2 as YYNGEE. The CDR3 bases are TGTGCCAGCAGCGTAGCAGGGGGTATCTCCTACGAGCAGTACTTC. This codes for CASSVAGGISYEQYF.

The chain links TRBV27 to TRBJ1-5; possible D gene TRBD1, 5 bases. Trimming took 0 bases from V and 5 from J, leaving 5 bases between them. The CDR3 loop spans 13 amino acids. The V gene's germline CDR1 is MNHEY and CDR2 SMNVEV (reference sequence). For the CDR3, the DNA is TGTGCCAGCAGTTTATCCAGGGATCAGCCCCAGCATTTT. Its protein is CASSLSRDQPQHF.